The subject of this entry is one T cell receptor beta chain. This clone was recorded many times. The antigen it recognizes is unknown. No much larger clonotype is one base removed from it; base qualities were not supplied. The donors were healthy, HIV-negative adults with no recently reported acute infections or vaccinations. Only Caucasian adults living in Nashville, Tennessee, USA were represented among the donors. CD4+ T cells were enriched by magnetic negative selection, after which naive cells were positively selected on CD45RA and the negative fraction was taken as the memory subset. Blood was obtained by leukapheresis, after which PBMCs were separated by Ficoll-Histopaque density gradient centrifugation and cryopreserved in liquid nitrogen vapor phase. Purity and quantity of every magnetically sorted T cell population were checked by analytical flow cytometry. Genomic DNA was isolated from every sorted fraction and measured by UV absorbance on a Nanodrop 2000c.

This entry comes from a study of shared clonotypes between healthy human individuals (dated by TCRdb to 2018 to 2020). Broadly, across the study: The cohort included three men and a couple of women between 18 and 49 years of age. For each donor, three plates each were used for CD4 naive and CD4 memory, two plates were used for CD8 naive, and one plate was used for CD8 memory. To increase sequencing depth and limit assay-specific biases, TCR repertoire library preparation and sequencing were carried out by different laboratories using diverse techniques. Leukapheresis yielded between about 0.9 and 10 billion PBMCs per donor. To estimate repertoire size and how much clonotypes are shared between individuals, the study performed deep sequencing of blood TCR repertoires from a handful of healthy adults. Results and caveats for the whole study, not just this receptor: Sampling was restricted to blood, and TCR repertoires in tissues likely differ from the TCR repertoires found in blood. Around 5% of naive CD4, 3.5% of naive CD8, 2% to 2.5% of memory CD4, and 0.35% to 0.5% of memory CD8 clonotypes were shared across several donors. Based on pairwise subsampling, the degree of clonotype sharing among donors was expected to be affected by sequencing depth. The genetic and exposure-history diversity represented was limited by the small number of donors. Compared with non-shared clonotypes, the clonotypes found in all four sorted-subset donors had higher generation probabilities. Incomplete sequencing was indicated by rarefaction of sorted-subset datasets, despite the large sequencing depth. Larger estimated clonotype richness was generally found for naive subsets than for memory subsets.

Cut back by 0 bases and 2 bases, the V and J ends lie 13 bases apart. CDR1 and CDR2 (MGHRA, YSYEKL) derive from the germline V gene. From cysteine to phenylalanine, the CDR3 is 17 amino acids long. Of the read, only the CDR3 DNA is kept; its 51 bases are in frame from base 1. Using the deep immunoSEQ assay, TCR CDR3 regions were amplified from genomic DNA by multiplex PCR. Genomic DNA extracted from each cell subset was distributed evenly over all wells of several immunoSEQ 96-well plates, and each plate served as one replicate. For sorted subsets, roughly 200 ng of genomic DNA, equivalent to roughly 33,000 T cell genomes, went into each replicate PCR. Purified libraries were quantified with a Qubit 3.0 fluorometer, sized on a Bioanalyzer 2100, and re-quantified with the KAPA Library Quantification kit. Every immunoSEQ 96-well plate was sequenced on a dedicated single-read 150-cycle Illumina NextSeq 550 flow cell. In the original analysis: Because the immunoSEQ output held only junctional sequences and lacked quality scores, the filtering could not match the filtering applied to full-length reads. To assign V/J genes and CDR3, sequences were annotated using PyIR, a Python wrapper for IgBLAST v1.9, with IMGT germline references. Reads were removed for weak V/J assignments (E-value above 1e-6), missing CDR3, stop codons, out-of-frame junctions, or ambiguous translated residues. A V3J clonotype was defined by an identical inferred V gene, J gene, and CDR3 amino acid sequence. Percentage overlap between repertoires was computed as shared unique clonotypes divided by the size of the smaller repertoire. RTK rarefaction, the Chao1 estimator, and Recon v2.1 estimates of unobserved clonotypes were used to assess repertoire richness. Generation probabilities were computed with OLGA for all TCRbeta clonotypes obtained by the gDNA method from four donors. Sourced from immuneACCESS, this table was stored by TCRdb with only in-frame sequences that have V and J called. A share of the clones is absent; for the studies checked, an unresolved V gene accounts for under half, and the remainder has no known explanation. D and trimming come from the DNA, and the V and J calls and clone size come from that table. The sample data list about 1.1 million clones, and around 78% of these were observed just once. The ten largest make up 0.6% to 0.75% of the sample.

Specimen: memory CD4+ T cells from PBMCs. What this sample's cell subset or site label stands for: CD45RA-negative fraction. The chain is assembled from TRBV4-1 and TRBJ1-4; no D gene is confidently identified. The TCR sequence derives from a young man in good health. Some clones in this sample may be carry-over from other donors' samples. CDR3 region: CASSQDLSTATNEKLFF. The DNA sequence is TGCGCCAGCAGCCAAGATCTGAGTACAGCTACTAATGAAAAACTGTTTTTT.